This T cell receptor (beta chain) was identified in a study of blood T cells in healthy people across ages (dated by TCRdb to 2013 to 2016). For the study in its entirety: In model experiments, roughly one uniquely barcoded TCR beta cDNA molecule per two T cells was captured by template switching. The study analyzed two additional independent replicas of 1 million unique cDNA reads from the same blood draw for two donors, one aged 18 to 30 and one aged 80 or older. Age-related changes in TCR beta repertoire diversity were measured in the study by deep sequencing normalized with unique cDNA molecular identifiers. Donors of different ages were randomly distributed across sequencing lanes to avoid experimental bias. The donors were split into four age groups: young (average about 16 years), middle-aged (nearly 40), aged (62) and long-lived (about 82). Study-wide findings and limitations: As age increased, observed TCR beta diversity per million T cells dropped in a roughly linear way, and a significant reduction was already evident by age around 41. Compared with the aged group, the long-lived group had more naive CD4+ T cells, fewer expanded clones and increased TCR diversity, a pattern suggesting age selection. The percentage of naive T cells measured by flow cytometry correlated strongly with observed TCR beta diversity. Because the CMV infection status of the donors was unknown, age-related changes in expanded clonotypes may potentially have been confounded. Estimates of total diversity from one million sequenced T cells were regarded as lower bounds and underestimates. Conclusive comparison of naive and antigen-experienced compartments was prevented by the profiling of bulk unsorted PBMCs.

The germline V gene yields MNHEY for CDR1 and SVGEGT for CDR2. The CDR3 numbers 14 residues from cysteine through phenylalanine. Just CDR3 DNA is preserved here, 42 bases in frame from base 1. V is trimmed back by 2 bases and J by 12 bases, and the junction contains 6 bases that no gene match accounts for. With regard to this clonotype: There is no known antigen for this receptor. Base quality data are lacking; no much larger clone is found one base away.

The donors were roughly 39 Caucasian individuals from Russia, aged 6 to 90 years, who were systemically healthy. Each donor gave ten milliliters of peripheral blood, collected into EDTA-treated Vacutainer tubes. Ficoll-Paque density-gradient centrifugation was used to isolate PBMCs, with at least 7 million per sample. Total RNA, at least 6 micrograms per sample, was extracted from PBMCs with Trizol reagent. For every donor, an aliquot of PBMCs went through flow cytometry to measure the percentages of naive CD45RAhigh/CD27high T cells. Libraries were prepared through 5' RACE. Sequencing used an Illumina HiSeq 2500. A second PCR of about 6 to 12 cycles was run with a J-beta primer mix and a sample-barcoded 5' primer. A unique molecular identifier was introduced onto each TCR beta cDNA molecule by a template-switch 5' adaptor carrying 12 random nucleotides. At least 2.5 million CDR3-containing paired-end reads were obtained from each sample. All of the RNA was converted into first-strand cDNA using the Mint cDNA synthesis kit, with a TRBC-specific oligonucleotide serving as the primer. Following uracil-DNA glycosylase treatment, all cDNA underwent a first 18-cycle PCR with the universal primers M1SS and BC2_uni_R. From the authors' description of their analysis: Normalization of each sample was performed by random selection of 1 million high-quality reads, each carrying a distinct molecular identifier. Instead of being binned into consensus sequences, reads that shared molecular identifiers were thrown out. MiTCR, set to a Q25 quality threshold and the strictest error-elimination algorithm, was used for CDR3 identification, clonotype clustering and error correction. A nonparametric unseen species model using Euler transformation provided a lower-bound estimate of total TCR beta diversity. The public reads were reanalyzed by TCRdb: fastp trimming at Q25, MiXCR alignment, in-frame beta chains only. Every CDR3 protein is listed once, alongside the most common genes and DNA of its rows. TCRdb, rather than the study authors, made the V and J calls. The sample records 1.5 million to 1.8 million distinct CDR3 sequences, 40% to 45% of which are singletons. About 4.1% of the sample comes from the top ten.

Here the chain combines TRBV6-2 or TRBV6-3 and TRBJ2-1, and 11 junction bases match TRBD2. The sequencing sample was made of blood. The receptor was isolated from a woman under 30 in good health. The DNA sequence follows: TGTGCCAGCAGTTACGGGGGACTAGCGGCCGGGCAGTTCTTC. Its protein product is CASSYGGLAAGQFF.